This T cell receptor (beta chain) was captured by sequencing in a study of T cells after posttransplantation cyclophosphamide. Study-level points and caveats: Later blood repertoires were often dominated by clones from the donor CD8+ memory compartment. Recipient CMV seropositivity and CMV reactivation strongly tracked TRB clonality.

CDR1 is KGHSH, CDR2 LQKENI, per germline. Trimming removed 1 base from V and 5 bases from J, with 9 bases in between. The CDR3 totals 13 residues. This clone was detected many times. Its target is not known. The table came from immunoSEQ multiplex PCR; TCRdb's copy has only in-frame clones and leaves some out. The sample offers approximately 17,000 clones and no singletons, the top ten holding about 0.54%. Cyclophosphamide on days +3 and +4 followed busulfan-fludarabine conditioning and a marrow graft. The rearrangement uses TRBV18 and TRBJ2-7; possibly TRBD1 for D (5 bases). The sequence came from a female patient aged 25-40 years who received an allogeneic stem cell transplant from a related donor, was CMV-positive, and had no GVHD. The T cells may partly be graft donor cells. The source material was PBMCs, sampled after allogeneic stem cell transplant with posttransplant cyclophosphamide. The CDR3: CASSPLTENEQYF. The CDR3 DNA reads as TGTGCCAGCTCACCACTGACAGAGAACGAGCAGTACTTC.